This T cell receptor beta chain was identified in a study of blood T cell repertoires in COVID-19. Study at large: The United States, Italy and Spain supplied acute and convalescent COVID-19 samples. Sources were T cells, B-cell-depleted T cells, or PBMCs; the material itself was cDNA or gDNA.

Under the authors' procedure: Reference gene primer amplification gave estimated nucleated cell counts. The data were produced by immunoSEQ multiplex PCR, yet TCRdb's version contains in-frame clones alone and is incomplete. The D gene and trimming were derived from the DNA, and the V and J assignments and clone size from that table. Among fewer than 100,000 clones listed, roughly 77% were seen once. Sequenced material: peripheral blood. The sequence derives from a human donor in a cohort sampled during active COVID-19.

CDR3 nucleotides: TGTGCCAGCAGTTTTGGGGTGGGGGAGGGCCTCCCCAATGAGCAGTTCTTC. Translating it yields CASSFGVGEGLPNEQFF. This chain links TRBV27 with TRBJ2-1; 7 bases match TRBD2. CDR1 is MNHEY, CDR2 SMNVEV, per germline (reference sequence). The CDR3 is made up of 17 amino acids. V shed 3 bases, J shed 6 bases, and the junction held 14 bases outside the gene matches.